Listed here is a single T cell receptor (beta chain). Per the original data handling: Cell counts per sample came from amplifying reference gene primers. This table comes from immunoSEQ multiplex PCR, and its TCRdb copy is limited to in-frame clones, with some not included. The DNA was the basis for D and trimming; V, J and clone size are from that table. The profile shows roughly 160,000 clones, 85% to 90% of them singletons. V was trimmed by 5 bases and J by 5 bases, leaving 15 bases between them. There are 14 residues in the CDR3. Germline CDR1 is SGHNT and CDR2 is YENEEA. The data were obtained in a study of blood T cell repertoires in COVID-19. Study-level background: Some COVID-19 samples were acute and others convalescent; all came from the United States, Italy and Spain. Sample material is recorded as cDNA or gDNA derived from T cells, B-cell-depleted T cells, or PBMCs.

The clonotype was recovered from a man aged 45-65 years with active or convalescent COVID-19. The sample comprised peripheral blood. This chain uses TRBV11-3 with TRBJ2-5; perhaps TRBD1 as D (5 bases). Here the CDR3 reads CASSPPEGVETQYF. The CDR3, as DNA: TGTGCCAGCAGCCCCCCCGAAGGGGTGGAGACCCAGTACTTC.